This T cell receptor (beta chain) was profiled in a study of regulatory T cells in long-lasting Graves disease. With regard to this clonotype: What it binds is unknown.

Combining iRepertoire HTBI primers with Arm-PCR of CDR3 regions, the authors built TCR beta libraries. How the authors handled the data: Sequenced samples collectively carried roughly 63 TRBV and 12 to 15 TRBJ segments. TCRdb reprocessed the multiplex PCR reads via MiXCR and lists one record per CDR3 protein. TCRdb, rather than the study authors, made the V and J calls. The sample carries a few hundred thousand distinct CDR3 sequences, less than 30% recorded once. Study results and limitations: Newly diagnosed Graves' patients had higher TCR diversity than persistent ones. Tissue studied was limited to peripheral blood, excluding thyroid tissue. New patients shared roughly 960 public clonotypes, and persistent patients shared more, with under 3,500.

Time point defined: persistent/refractory GD, antithyroid drugs over 5 years with positive TRAb. PBMCs provided the RNA from which the TCR library was made. This CDR3 is 15 amino acids long. Germline-derived CDR1 and CDR2 are MNHEY and SVGEGT. The V gene end was trimmed by 2 bases and the J gene end by 2 bases; junction bases not matched to a gene: 4. The sequences come from peripheral blood mononuclear cells (PBMCs), collected when the disease was refractory, from a patient treated with antithyroid drugs. The chain joins TRBV6-2 or TRBV6-3 to TRBJ2-7, with 9 nucleotides matching TRBD1. The sequence was collected from a woman aged 40 to 49 with Graves disease. DNA of the CDR3: TGTGCCAGCAGTTACGGACAGGGGTCCACCTACGAGCAGTACTTC. This sequence encodes CASSYGQGSTYEQYF.